This T cell receptor (beta chain) was recorded in a study of vaccination and CD4 T cells after COVID-19. Study background: Overlapping peptides covering the spike proteins of SARS-CoV-2, HCoV-NL63, HCoV-OC43 and HCoV-229E were added to stimulate cells.

Trimming cost V 5 bases and J 1 base, with 17 bases left between them. There are 16 residues in the CDR3. The germline CDR1 and CDR2 sequences are LNHNV and YYDKDF (reference sequence). The time point was: late sampling 161 to 241 days after vaccination in three convalescent patients. Indicated treatment: roughly 10-day PBMC culture with coronavirus spike peptide pools or control peptides (ViraFEST assay). Following expansion of antigen-specific T cells with peptide pools, ViraFEST then sequenced TCRs. Two million PBMCs per well were cultured with around 10 IU/ml IL-2 and 10 ug/ml peptide pools. Comment on this clonotype: Its antigen remains unknown.

With the Oncomine TCR Beta short-read assay, DNA from cultured CD4+ T cells was sequenced. TCRdb independently ran MiXCR on the PCR reads; one entry per CDR3 protein. The sample lists about 25,000 distinct CDR3 sequences, roughly 27% occurring once. Here the sequenced sample was CD4+ T cells from blood, cultured in vitro, taken about 7 months after SARS-CoV-2 vaccination. The chain combines TRBV15 with TRBJ1-1, with D uncertain. This TCR was recovered from a human donor who had recovered from COVID-19. The CDR3, as DNA: TGTGCCACCAGCGACGGGGTGTTGATATGGAACACTGAAGCTTTCTTT. Encoded protein: CATSDGVLIWNTEAFF.